The table lists the clone carrying this TCR beta chain with a few counts. Trimming cost V 4 bases and J 1 base, with 7 bases left between them. Germline CDR1 and CDR2: MGHRA and YSYEKL. This CDR3 is built from 13 residues. cDNA synthesis used the whole RNA isolate, giving expressed TCRB sequences. The data were produced by immunoSEQ multiplex PCR, yet TCRdb's version contains in-frame clones alone and is incomplete. The profile shows 300,000 to 450,000 clones, roughly 21% of them singletons. The data are from a study of beta chain features in type 1 diabetes. V and J are TRBV4-1 and TRBJ1-1; D is perhaps TRBD1 (6 bases). This sequence was found in a woman between 18 and 29 years old in good health. Sequencing used naive CD4+ T cells from blood. The CDR3 protein is CASSPGENTEAFF. The CDR3 coding sequence is TGCGCCAGCAGCCCAGGGGAGAACACTGAAGCTTTCTTT.